This record looks at one T cell receptor (beta chain) sequence and its context. This sample is drawn from a study of CD8 T cells in Susac syndrome. Germline V gene sequence: CDR1 SGHVS, CDR2 FQNEAQ. This CDR3 has 17 amino acids. Trimming cost V 4 bases and J 2 bases; bases outside gene matches: 6. Reverse transcription of roughly 0.5 to 1 ug RNA was performed with random hexamers. TCRdb fed the immunoSEQ multiplex PCR reads into MiXCR, producing one record per CDR3 protein. Of 150,000 to 250,000 distinct CDR3 sequences listed, over 90% are singletons. The receptor's source is a human donor with multiple sclerosis. The chain joins TRBV7-8 to TRBJ2-2, with 11 bases matching TRBD2. Sequenced: CD4+ T cells from PBMCs. The CDR3 here is CASSSRLAGINTGELFF. The CDR3 DNA is TGTGCCAGCAGCTCTCGACTAGCGGGGATTAACACCGGGGAGCTGTTTTTT. Combining the CDR3 with reference TRBV7-8 and TRBJ2-2 gives the whole variable domain GAGVSQSPRYKVAKRGQDVALRCDPISGHVSLFWYQQALGQGPEFLTYFQNEAQLDKSGLPSDRFFAERPEGSVSTLKIQRTQQEDSAVYLCASSSRLAGINTGELFFGEGSRLTVL.